One TCR beta chain is described in this entry. This receptor's antigen is unknown. Base qualities are not at hand, and no much larger clone is one base apart. Libraries were built with the immunoSEQ multiplex PCR assay. For most patients, high-throughput TCR-beta CDR3 sequencing of genomic DNA was performed by Adaptive Biotechnologies. The authors processed their data as follows. TCR sequencing data were retrieved from Adaptive's ImmunoSEQ software for 15 to 20 patients, whereas three other patients were processed with MiXCR and VDJtools. CDR3 nucleotide sequences shared between donor and recipient were removed because the origin of such sequences could not be assigned. To count as alloreactive, a clone needed at least 2-fold expansion over unstimulated cells and a minimum CFSE-low frequency of 0.002% (template counts) or 0.001% (read counts). Mappable clones were those detected in sequenced pre-transplant spleen, lymph node, or MLR CFSE-low populations of the donor or recipient. The cumulative frequency of alloreactive clones was calculated as a percentage of all sequences, weighted by copy number. The table comes from immuneACCESS by way of TCRdb, which keeps in-frame sequences with V and J called. Part of the clones is missing from these tables; in studies checked, under half for an unresolved V gene and the rest for unknown reasons. Clonal size and the V and J genes are those of that table, whereas D and trimming came from the DNA. This sample has 50,000 or so clones in its table, and around 91% of those were observed once. The ten largest clones capture 2.5% to 3% of the sample.

The data stem from a study of graft-versus-host responses after intestinal transplantation (dated by TCRdb to the early 2020s). Some background on the complete study: The transplants that recipients received were multivisceral, liver-intestinal, or isolated intestinal. A peak of at least 4% donor T cells among recipient peripheral blood mononuclear cells was the definition used for donor T cell macrochimerism. Rather than being sequenced by the commercial service, samples from three later patients were sequenced in-house on an Illumina MiSeq and processed with MiXCR. Every recipient was given anti-thymocyte globulin induction, followed by 2 to 3 years of maintenance tacrolimus and steroids. Graft-versus-host and host-versus-graft alloreactive T cell clones were tracked in the graft, circulation and bone marrow after intestinal transplantation using bulk TCR-beta CDR3 sequencing. To identify alloreactive clones, pre-transplant mixed lymphocyte reaction products were sequenced and compared with unstimulated pre-transplant donor and recipient T cells. A cohort of about two dozen intestinal transplant recipients, including one retransplant, was enrolled, and a few patients lacking pretransplant specimens were excluded.

Broad study findings and their caveats: In patients with donor T cell macrochimerism, the allografts had high GvH to HvG T cell clonal ratios. Early after transplant, declines in HvG clones were associated with peak levels of circulating GvH clones. The relatively low number and heterogeneity of intestinal transplant patients limited the conclusions. GvH clones were detected in recipient bone marrow, and some of these GvH clones were observed earlier in ileal mucosa or blood, consistent with an intestinal mucosal origin.

In the first month after transplant, blood samples were collected up to 4 times, and after that at least monthly when available. The receptor's source is a human patient who received an intestinal transplant, so some T cells may come from the graft donor. Sequenced material: PBMCs, taken less than 130 days after intestinal transplantation.

CDR3 sequence: CAWSRAHSNQPQHF. The bases read TGTGCCTGGAGTCGAGCGCATAGCAATCAGCCCCAGCATTTT. The rearrangement combines TRBV30 with TRBJ1-5; there is no confident call for the D gene. The germline V gene (reference sequence) specifies GTSNPN as CDR1 and SVGIG as CDR2. Counted from cysteine to phenylalanine, this CDR3 has 14 amino acids. Of the read, only the CDR3 DNA is kept; its 42 bases are in frame from base 1. V is reduced by 2 bases and J by 0 bases, leaving a spacing of 8 bases between them.